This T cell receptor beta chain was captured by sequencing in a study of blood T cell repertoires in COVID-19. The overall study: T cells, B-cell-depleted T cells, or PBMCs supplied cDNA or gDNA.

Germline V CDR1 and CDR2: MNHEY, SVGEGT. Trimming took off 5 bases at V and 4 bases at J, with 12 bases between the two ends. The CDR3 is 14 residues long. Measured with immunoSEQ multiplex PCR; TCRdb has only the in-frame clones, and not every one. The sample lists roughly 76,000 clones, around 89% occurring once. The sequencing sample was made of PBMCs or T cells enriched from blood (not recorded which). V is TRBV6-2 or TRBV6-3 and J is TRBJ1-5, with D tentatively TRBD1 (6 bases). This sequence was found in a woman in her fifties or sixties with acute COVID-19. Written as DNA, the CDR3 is TGTGCCAGCAGTCCCCGGGGACAAAATCAGCCCCAGCATTTT. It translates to CASSPRGQNQPQHF.